The 9 T cell receptor beta chains below all came from one sample that was sequenced in a study of identical twins. TCRdb ran MiXCR on the 5' RACE reads and lists one entry per CDR3 protein. The table has under 400,000 distinct CDR3 sequences, around 9% seen once. Material for sequencing was naive T cells sorted from blood. The receptors stem from a woman in her 50s in good health.

The genes are TRBV23-1 and TRBJ2-5, with D unresolved. TRBV23-1 is given ORF status, its function remaining uncertain. Trimming pared 4 bases from V and 1 base from J, leaving 13 bases between. The CDR3 sequence is 15 residues long. CDR3 amino acids: CASSPGQNLQETQYF. DNA for the CDR3: TGCGCCAGCAGTCCCGGTCAAAATCTCCAAGAGACCCAGTACTTC.

This clonotype was counted ten times or more. CDR3 amino acids: CSAITSGWENIQYF. The CDR3 nucleotides are TGCAGTGCTATTACCAGCGGGTGGGAAAACATTCAGTACTTC. The rearrangement joins TRBV20-1 to TRBJ2-4; tentative D call: TRBD2 (6 bases). This CDR3 comprises 14 residues. Germline CDR1 DFQATT, CDR2 SNEGSKA (reference sequence). Trimming removed 4 bases from V and 5 bases from J, with 15 bases in between.

This clonotype was recorded many times. The chain carries TRBV4-1 and TRBJ2-1; 9 bases map to TRBD1. The V and J ends lost 1 base and 4 bases, in that order; junction bases with no gene match: 14. Germline CDR1 and CDR2: MGHRA and YSYEKL. This CDR3 is built from 19 residues. CDR3 amino acids: CASSQAGAITGGAYNEQFF. CDR3 DNA: TGCGCCAGCAGCCAAGCTGGAGCCATCACAGGGGGCGCTTACAATGAGCAGTTCTTC.

In this sample, this clonotype turned up many times. This sequence joins TRBV7-3 and TRBJ2-1; 7 bases agree with TRBD1. CDR3 length equals 15 residues. With V trimmed by 1 base and J by 12 bases, 12 bases remained unmatched. CDR1 and CDR2 (germline): SGHTA, FQGTGA. Here the CDR3 DNA reads TGTGCCAGCAGCTTAAGGGGACAGCACCCTTTAGGGCAGTTCTTC. It is translated as CASSLRGQHPLGQFF.

This chain uses TRBV3-1 with TRBJ2-7; tentatively, D is TRBD2 (6 bases). Germline V gene sequence: CDR1 LGHDT, CDR2 YNNKEL (reference sequence). This CDR3 comprises 14 residues. V was pared by 1 base and J by 3 bases, with 10 bases between. The CDR3 protein is CASSQGATSYEQYF. CDR3 DNA: TGTGCCAGCAGCCAAGGGGCGACTAGCTACGAGCAGTACTTC.

This clonotype has a count of ten or more. The chain combines TRBV5-1 with TRBJ2-1; no firm D call. Trimming left V 0 bases short and J 5 bases short, with 12 bases between. The CDR3 has 15 residues. Germline V gene lookup returns CDR1 SGHRS and CDR2 YFSETQ. CDR3 sequence (DNA): TGCGCCAGCAGCTTGGGTATCGGTGGAGACAATGAGCAGTTCTTC. Encoded protein: CASSLGIGGDNEQFF. The whole variable domain, filled in from reference TRBV5-1 and TRBJ2-1, reads KAGVTQTPRYLIKTRGQQVTLSCSPISGHRSVSWYQQTPGQGLQFLFEYFSETQRNKGNFPGRFSGRQFSNSRSEMNVSTLELGDSALYLCASSLGIGGDNEQFFGPGTRLTVL.

There are many counts of this clonotype. This rearrangement joins TRBV5-1 to TRBJ2-2; 8 bases match TRBD1. Germline-derived CDR1 and CDR2 are SGHRS and YFSETQ. V gave up 4 bases and J gave up 7 bases; unmatched junction bases: 12. CDR3 length equals 16 residues. The CDR3 coding sequence is TGCGCCAGCAGCCGATCTCAGGGGGCCCAAAGCGGGGAGCTGTTTTTT. Translating it yields CASSRSQGAQSGELFF.

This clonotype was counted a few times. V gene TRBV7-2 combines with J gene TRBJ1-1; D possibly corresponds to TRBD1 (5 bases). The V end lost 4 bases, the J end lost 2 bases, and 8 bases lay between the germline ends. From germline, CDR1 is SGHTA and CDR2 FQGNSA. There are 13 residues in the CDR3. CDR3 loop: CASSWDGNTEAFF. DNA for the CDR3: TGTGCCAGCAGCTGGGACGGTAACACTGAAGCTTTCTTT.

In its sample, this clonotype was seen a few times. The chain is built from TRBV21-1 and TRBJ2-3; the table's D call, TRBD2, has no DNA check behind it. TRBV21-1 is given as a pseudogene. CDR3 length equals 17 residues. CDR3 sequence (DNA): TGTGCCAGCATCCCCCATCTTCTAGCGCGAATCACAGATACGCAGTATTTT. Its translation is CASIPHLLARITDTQYF.